What follows are 30 T cell receptor beta chains derived from one specimen sequenced in a study of blood T cells in healthy people across ages. Primers used in a second PCR of about 6 to 11 cycles were a sample-barcoded 5' primer and a J-beta primer mix. MiXCR, run by TCRdb on the 5' RACE reads, gives a single entry per CDR3 protein. The sample lists 1.5 million to 2 million distinct CDR3 sequences, 28% occurring once. The sequenced sample was blood. Every receptor here comes from a woman in her 30s in good health.

A note on this clonotype: One end of the junction fails to match germline, which may point to a read error. The rearrangement joins TRBV10-3 to TRBJ2-5; maybe TRBD1 (6 bases). This CDR3 has 13 amino acids. Germline-derived CDR1 and CDR2 are ENHRY and SYGVKD. CDR3 coding DNA: TGTGCCGTCAGTGGACAGCCTCAAGAGACCCAGTACTTC. Its translation is CAVSGQPQETQYF.

The chain uses TRBV24-1 and TRBJ2-7; D uncertain. Germline CDR1 reads KGHDR; CDR2 reads SFDVKD. V lost 10 bases to trimming and J lost 4 bases, with 10 bases between them. The CDR3 loop spans 11 amino acids. In DNA form, the CDR3 reads TGTGCCACTCCCGAAGTATACGAGCAGTACTTC. Residues: CATPEVYEQYF.

J is TRBJ2-1 and V is TRBV12-3 or TRBV12-4; D possibly corresponds to TRBD2 (6 bases). V was trimmed by 3 bases and J by 8 bases, leaving 8 bases between them. The CDR3 covers 12 residues. The CDR3 loop is CASSFKRDEQFF. In nucleotides, the CDR3 is TGTGCCAGCAGTTTCAAGCGGGATGAGCAGTTCTTC.

As to this clonotype: At one end, the junction sequence differs from germline, possibly due to a read error. V usage is TRBV6-2 or TRBV6-3 and J usage is TRBJ1-5; possibly TRBD1 for D (6 bases). The length of the CDR3 is 14 residues. Germline lookup yields CDR1 MNHEY and CDR2 SVGEGT. In DNA, the CDR3 is TGTGCCAGCAGTCACTCCGGGGGCAGGCAGCCCCAGCATTTT. It encodes CASSHSGGRQPQHF.

This clonotype was seen repeatedly, ten times or more. The chain combines TRBV7-9 with TRBJ2-5; TRBD2 agrees at 7 bases. V lost 2 bases, J lost 3 bases, and 3 bases stayed unmatched. This CDR3 is 14 amino acids long. Germline V gene sequence: CDR1 SEHNR, CDR2 FQNEAQ (reference sequence). The CDR3 DNA reads TGTGCCAGCAGCTTAAACGCGGGAGAAGAGACCCAGTACTTC. Translation gives CASSLNAGEETQYF.

This clonotype turned up a few times. The chain recombines TRBV20-1 with TRBJ2-1; tentative D call: TRBD2 (5 bases). Germline CDR1 and CDR2: DFQATT and SNEGSKA (reference sequence). Trimming removed 3 bases from V and 12 bases from J, with 18 bases in between. The CDR3 spans 13 residues. CDR3 residues: CSARLAASPGQFF. The CDR3 region has the DNA TGCAGTGCTAGGCTAGCAGCCTCCCCTGGGCAGTTCTTC.

This clonotype was recorded many times. The chain uses TRBV3-1 and TRBJ1-2; the match to TRBD1 covers 7 bases. The CDR3 covers 15 residues. The trim removed 4 bases at V and 4 bases at J, leaving 9 bases unmatched. Germline CDR1 and CDR2: LGHDT and YNNKEL (reference sequence). The CDR3 protein is CASSPRDRGSYGYTF. The CDR3 nucleotides are TGTGCCAGCAGCCCCCGGGACAGAGGTAGCTATGGCTACACCTTC.

This clonotype was found a few times. The chain is built from TRBV12-5 and TRBJ2-7, with a tentative D call TRBD2 (5 bases). Between the trimmed V and J ends, which lost 0 bases and 6 bases, there was a span of 15 bases. This CDR3 is 15 amino acids long. Germline V gene lookup returns CDR1 LGHNT and CDR2 FRNRAP. CDR3 in DNA: TGTGCTAGTGGTTTGGTACCCCGGGGTTATGGCGAGCAGTACTTC. Protein: CASGLVPRGYGEQYF.

The chain links TRBV10-3 to TRBJ2-5; 7 bases line up with TRBD2. The J call may be mistaken, given a closer DNA end match to TRBJ2-7. The CDR3 has 16 amino acids. Germline CDR1 and CDR2: ENHRY and SYGVKD. The CDR3 spells CAISERLADLSYEQYF. The DNA for the CDR3 is TGTGCCATCAGTGAGAGGCTAGCGGATCTGTCCTACGAGCAGTACTTC.

There are many counts of this clonotype. The rearrangement uses TRBV7-2 and TRBJ2-7; 10 bases match TRBD2. CDR1 and CDR2 (germline): SGHTA, FQGNSA. CDR3 size: 17 residues. The trim removed 2 bases at V and 6 bases at J, leaving 13 bases unmatched. The CDR3 is CASSLYSGRAGDGEQYF. The CDR3 DNA sequence: TGTGCCAGCAGCTTATACAGCGGGAGGGCCGGCGATGGCGAGCAGTACTTC.

This clonotype was counted ten times or more. The chain combines TRBV20-1 with TRBJ1-2, with D perhaps matching TRBD1 (5 bases). Germline assignment: CDR1 DFQATT and CDR2 SNEGSKA (reference sequence). With 3 bases removed from V and 2 bases from J, the gap between germline ends came to 19 bases. The length of the CDR3 is 16 residues. Here the CDR3 DNA reads TGCAGTGCTAGGGACCCCCTCGACAGAGGAAACTATGGCTACACCTTC. Protein: CSARDPLDRGNYGYTF.

The chain is built from TRBV12-3 or TRBV12-4 and TRBJ2-1; D gene uncertain. The length of the CDR3 is 13 residues. V lost 6 bases and J 7 bases, leaving 13 bases between the germline ends. The CDR3, as DNA: TGTGCCAGCAGATGGGGATCTGGGAATGAGCAGTTCTTC. The encoded protein is CASRWGSGNEQFF.

This sequence joins TRBV20-1 and TRBJ1-2; TRBD1 is a possible D gene (5 bases). Trimming took off 6 bases at V and 4 bases at J, with 21 bases between the two ends. This CDR3 is 15 amino acids long. Germline V lookup: CDR1 DFQATT, CDR2 SNEGSKA (reference sequence). The CDR3 loop is CSARTLGDGGYGYTF. For the CDR3, the DNA is TGCAGTGCCCGAACCCTGGGGGATGGGGGCTATGGCTACACCTTC.

The table lists this clonotype with a few counts. V usage is TRBV6-4 and J usage is TRBJ1-2; TRBD1 matches at 10 bases. Germline trimming cut 6 bases from V and 8 bases from J; bases unmatched to any gene: 9. Per germline, CDR1 MRHNA and CDR2 SNTAGT. This CDR3 is built from 14 residues. CDR3 DNA sequence: TGTGCCAGCAGGGACCTGGACAGGGGGGTCGGCTACACCTTC. Translation gives CASRDLDRGVGYTF.

The sample holds many counts of this clonotype. The V and J genes are TRBV9 and TRBJ2-3; D remains unclear. Germline CDR1 reads SGDLS; CDR2 reads YYNGEE. V was trimmed by 0 bases and J by 2 bases, leaving 10 bases between them. The CDR3 consists of 15 residues. CDR3 sequence: CASSVASPITDTQYF. CDR3 sequence (DNA): TGTGCCAGCAGCGTAGCGAGCCCTATCACAGATACGCAGTATTTT.

A note on this clonotype: A clone one base away is much larger, so this may be a read error. The V and J genes are TRBV6-5 and TRBJ1-5; D is unclear. Germline V gene lookup returns CDR1 MNHEY and CDR2 SVGAGI. The CDR3 spans 13 residues. The CDR3 loop is CASGYSRDQPQHF. CDR3 DNA: TGTGCCAGCGGTTACAGTCGGGATCAGCCCCAGCATTTT.

Note on this clonotype: A single base separates this from a much larger clone, so it may be a read error. The CDR3 region is CASSPQGGVDSTPYEQFF. CDR3 DNA: TGCGCCAGCAGCCCTCAGGGAGGAGTGGACTCAACCCCTTACGAGCAGTTCTTC. V gene TRBV4-3 combines with J gene TRBJ2-1, with D perhaps matching TRBD2 (6 bases). The germline CDR1 and CDR2 sequences are LGHNA and YSLEER. This CDR3 region has 18 residues. Between the trimmed V and J ends, which lost 4 bases and 10 bases, there was a span of 29 bases.

Of note for this clonotype: This could be a read error, since a much larger clone is one nucleotide away. The gene calls are TRBV20-1 and TRBJ2-4, with no clear D. This CDR3 spans 13 amino acids. CDR1 and CDR2 from the germline V gene are DFQATT and SNEGSKA (reference sequence). CDR3 sequence: CGARAFAKNIQYF. The CDR3 bases are TGCGGTGCTAGGGCCTTTGCCAAAAACATTCAGTACTTC.

The chain employs TRBV20-1 and TRBJ1-4, with 7 bases that match TRBD1. V lost 6 bases to trimming and J lost 4 bases; unmatched junction nucleotides: 11. CDR3 length: 15 residues. Germline loops: CDR1 DFQATT, CDR2 SNEGSKA (reference sequence). CDR3 nucleotide sequence: TGCAGTGCCCCCGGGGGGACAGCACTTAATGAAAAACTGTTTTTT. Its protein is CSAPGGTALNEKLFF.

The chain has TRBV5-1 and TRBJ2-7; unclear D gene. The CDR3 spans 12 residues. Germline V gene lookup returns CDR1 SGHRS and CDR2 YFSETQ. The V gene lost 4 bases and the J gene lost 5 bases, with 10 bases spanning the gap. CDR3 sequence reads: CASSPDSHEQYF. The CDR3 nucleotides are TGCGCCAGCAGCCCGGATTCCCACGAGCAGTACTTC. Combining the CDR3 with reference TRBV5-1 and TRBJ2-7 gives the whole variable domain KAGVTQTPRYLIKTRGQQVTLSCSPISGHRSVSWYQQTPGQGLQFLFEYFSETQRNKGNFPGRFSGRQFSNSRSEMNVSTLELGDSALYLCASSPDSHEQYFGPGTRLTVT.

The chain combines TRBV7-2 with TRBJ2-1, with 8 bases matching TRBD1. V lost 3 bases and J lost 10; bases outside the gene matches: 5. CDR3 length: 13 residues. Germline loops: CDR1 SGHTA, CDR2 FQGNSA. The CDR3 here is CASSLDRVYEQFF. The CDR3 bases are TGTGCCAGCAGCTTGGACAGGGTCTACGAGCAGTTCTTC.

This chain links TRBV11-1 with TRBJ2-1; 8 bases are shared with TRBD1. Germline CDR1 reads SGHAT; CDR2 reads FQDESV (reference sequence). The CDR3 spans 15 residues. Unmatched junction bases numbered 11, after V lost 5 bases and J lost 8 bases. This chain's CDR3 is CASSQGQVLGDEQFF. Here the CDR3 DNA reads TGTGCCAGCAGCCAGGGACAGGTCCTGGGGGATGAGCAGTTCTTC.

This clonotype was picked up a small number of times. The V call is TRBV30, the J call TRBJ2-1, with 11 bases that match TRBD2. The V segment lost 1 base and the J segment 12 bases; nucleotides outside the gene matches: 8. The CDR3 spans 14 residues. Per germline, CDR1 GTSNPN and CDR2 SVGIG (reference sequence). In nucleotides, the CDR3 is TGTGCCTGGAGTGGAGGGTTAGCGGGAGGGTTGCAGTTCTTC. Amino acids: CAWSGGLAGGLQFF.

This chain's CDR3 is CASSLSRKENIQYF. DNA of the CDR3: TGTGCCAGCAGTTTATCCCGAAAAGAAAACATTCAGTACTTC. The chain joins TRBV27 to TRBJ2-4; the D is unclear. The CDR3 covers 14 residues. V was pared by 0 bases and J by 5 bases, with 8 bases between. Germline V lookup: CDR1 MNHEY, CDR2 SMNVEV (reference sequence).

The chain uses TRBV6-5 and TRBJ2-7; tentative D call: TRBD2 (6 bases). The J call may be faulty, since TRBJ2-5 better matches the DNA end. The CDR3 is made up of 15 amino acids. Germline lookup yields CDR1 MNHEY and CDR2 SVGAGI. The CDR3 bases are TGTGCCAGCAGAGCGCGAACCTGGAGGGTGGAGACCCAGTACTTC. As protein: CASRARTWRVETQYF.

Written as DNA, the CDR3 is TGTGCCAGCAGCACCCCCGGGACGGCAACTAATGAAAAACTGTTTTTT. Translation: CASSTPGTATNEKLFF. V gene TRBV7-9 combines with J gene TRBJ1-4, with a tentative D call TRBD1 (5 bases). The ends were cut back, 5 bases at V and 0 bases at J, with 13 bases in the middle. The CDR3 sequence is 16 residues long. The germline gives CDR1 SEHNR, CDR2 FQNEAQ (reference sequence).

The table lists this clonotype with a few counts. This chain joins TRBV27 and TRBJ2-5; TRBD2 might be the D (7 bases). Trimming took off 2 bases at V and 4 bases at J, with 14 bases between the two ends. Germline V gives CDR1 MNHEY, CDR2 SMNVEV (reference sequence). CDR3 size: 15 residues. The CDR3 spells CASSLGGARGETQYF. In nucleotides, the CDR3 is TGTGCCAGCAGTTTAGGGGGGGCGAGGGGAGAGACCCAGTACTTC.

The table lists this clonotype with a few counts. An end of the junction does not agree with germline; a read error may underlie this. The genes are TRBV29-1 and TRBJ1-1, with D possibly TRBD1 on 5 matching bases. CDR1 is SQVTM, CDR2 ANQGSEA, per germline. The CDR3 covers 14 residues. DNA of the CDR3: TGCAGCGCTGAAGATCTGGCAGGGAGGACTGAAGCTTTCTTT. Translated, it gives CSAEDLAGRTEAFF.

The J gene is TRBJ1-1, the V gene TRBV5-1, with 9 nucleotides matching TRBD1. The CDR3 has 17 amino acids. The trim removed 0 bases at V and 2 bases at J, leaving 8 bases unmatched. From germline, CDR1 is SGHRS and CDR2 YFSETQ. CDR3 in amino acids: CASSLADRGARNTEAFF. The CDR3 DNA is TGCGCCAGCAGCTTGGCGGACAGGGGCGCTCGTAACACTGAAGCTTTCTTT.

Only a few counts were recorded for this clonotype. The chain carries TRBV10-1 and TRBJ1-1; 10 bases are a match to TRBD1. The V gene end was trimmed by 6 bases and the J gene end by 1 base; junction bases not matched to a gene: 5. This CDR3 region has 15 residues. The germline CDR1 and CDR2 sequences are WNHNN and SYGVQD (reference sequence). Here the CDR3 reads CASSGDRGKNTEAFF. CDR3 DNA: TGCGCCAGCAGCGGGGACAGGGGTAAGAACACTGAAGCTTTCTTT.